This T cell receptor (beta chain) was sequenced for a study of T cell responses to AZD1222 COVID-19 vaccine listed by TCRdb under 2021. Broadly, across the study: TCR sequencing covered over 230 trial participants: nearly 210 given two doses of AZD1222 and around 26 given two doses of MenACWY control vaccine. Trial participants were enrolled by age into subgroups of 18-55, 56-69 and 70-plus years, and roughly 150, 30 and 60 TCR-sequenced participants, respectively, were included in these subgroups. The full study reports these points: Nearly half of unique spike-specific TCRs reportedly recognized epitopes outside regions mutated in the B.1.351 and B.1.1.7 variants. Conclusions about previously exposed vaccinees are limited, since just five or six AZD1222 recipients were seropositive for SARS-CoV-2 at baseline. The 56-69-year group was small, and its depth increase did not reach significance, likely because of low power. Because no samples from the day 14 peak response were available, repertoires could be characterized only after the peak T cell response. A significant rise in spike-specific TCR breadth and depth was observed after two AZD1222 doses relative to day 0 and relative to MenACWY recipients. Most participants were white British and females outnumbered males, and the authors suggested that clonal diversity may have been underestimated. Vaccine-associated CD4 TCRs spanned the whole spike protein, with dominant responses in regions 160-218 and 743-854.

Per the publication, the time point label means: about 28 days (+/-7) after the second vaccine dose. AZD1222 recipients with second doses at about 4 weeks or about 12 weeks were pooled, because spike-specific TCR depth and breadth did not differ between schedules. Samples from vaccinated people were obtained from the UK trials COV001 and COV002, which included a single-blind randomized controlled phase 2/3 trial of AZD1222 (ChAdOx1 nCoV-19) in healthy adults. For TCRbeta chain sequencing, PBMC samples were collected from trial participants at day 0 and at day 28 after the second dose. In the case of this clone: Its antigen is not yet known. Per-nucleotide qualities are absent, and no much larger clonotype sits a single base away.

Inclusive of the bounding cysteine and phenylalanine, the CDR3 is 14 residues long. The CDR3 DNA has 42 bases and is translated from base 1. V sheds 0 bases and J sheds 2 bases, leaving 7 bases between their ends. CDR1 and CDR2, looked up from the germline V gene, are LGHNA and YSLEER. The CDR3 regions of human TCRbeta chains were analyzed by immunosequencing. The paper's processing steps were these. TCRs in the repertoires were matched against a reference library of SARS-CoV-2-specific TCRs that had been generated with the MIRA antigen-specificity platform. Breadth meant the fraction of unique TCRs that were SARS-CoV-2-associated, whereas depth meant the fraction of total T cells that were SARS-CoV-2-associated. Using the MIRA data, each spike-specific TCR was assigned both to the spike region to which the TCR was reactive and to a CD4 or CD8 class. Log10-transformed breadth and depth values were compared by one-way ANOVA with Sidak's multiple comparisons tests. Held by TCRdb, this immuneACCESS table contains in-frame sequences only and omits some clones. Under half of the omission traces to an unresolved V gene where checked; the cause of the rest is unknown. For V, J and clone size, that table is used; D and trimming come from the DNA. Present in this sample are about 170,000 clones, 87% of which were seen just once. In total, the top ten clones hold roughly 0.98% of the sample.

This receptor was identified in an adult who received the AZD1222 COVID-19 vaccine. The material sequenced was peripheral blood, taken 28 days after the second AZD1222 dose. The V gene is TRBV4-3 and the J gene is TRBJ1-2; the D gene lacks a confident call. For the CDR3, the sequence is CASSQETENYGYTF. In nucleotide form, the sequence is TGCGCCAGCAGCCAAGAAACCGAAAACTATGGCTACACCTTC.